This T cell receptor (beta chain) was documented in a study of beta chain features in type 1 diabetes. Whole-study results and caveats: The study found that naive, central memory and Treg TCRB repertoires appeared more similar in patients than in healthy donors.

Germline V gene data show CDR1 as SNHLY and CDR2 as FYNNEI. This CDR3 is 14 amino acids long. V shed 2 bases and J shed 6 bases, with 11 bases lying between them. Sorting that relied on CD45RO/CCR7/CD25/CD127/CD95/CD27 yielded CD4+ naive, central memory, regulatory and stem cell-like memory cells. Turning to this clone: The antigen remains undetermined.

Investigators reverse transcribed all isolated RNA, so they sequenced expressed TCRB transcripts. The data were produced by immunoSEQ multiplex PCR, yet TCRdb's version contains in-frame clones alone and is incomplete. The sample holds around 340,000 clones, 15% to 20% seen once. Sequencing was done on a sample of naive CD4+ T cells from blood. The V and J genes are TRBV2 and TRBJ2-1, with D possibly matching TRBD2 (5 bases). This receptor was identified in a young woman in good health. Here the CDR3 reads CASSELAASNEQFF. The CDR3 nucleotides read TGTGCCAGCAGTGAACTAGCAGCCTCCAATGAGCAGTTCTTC.